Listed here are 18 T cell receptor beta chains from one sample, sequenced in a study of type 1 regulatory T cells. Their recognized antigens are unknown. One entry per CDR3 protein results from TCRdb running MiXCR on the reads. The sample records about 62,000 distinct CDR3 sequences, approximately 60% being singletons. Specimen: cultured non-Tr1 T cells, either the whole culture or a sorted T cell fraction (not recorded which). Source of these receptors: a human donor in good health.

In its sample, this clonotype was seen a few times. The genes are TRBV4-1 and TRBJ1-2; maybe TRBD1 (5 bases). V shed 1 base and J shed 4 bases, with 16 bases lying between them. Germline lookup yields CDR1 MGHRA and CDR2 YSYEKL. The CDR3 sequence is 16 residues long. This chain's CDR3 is CASSQADSSPLYGYTF. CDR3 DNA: TGCGCCAGCAGCCAAGCCGACAGTTCCCCCCTCTATGGCTACACCTTC.

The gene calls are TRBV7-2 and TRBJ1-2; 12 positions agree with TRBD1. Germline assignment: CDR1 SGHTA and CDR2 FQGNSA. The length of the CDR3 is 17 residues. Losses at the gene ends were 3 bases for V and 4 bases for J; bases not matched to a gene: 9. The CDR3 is CASSFRDRGPAPYGYTF. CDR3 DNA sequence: TGTGCCAGCAGCTTCCGGGACAGGGGGCCGGCCCCCTATGGCTACACCTTC.

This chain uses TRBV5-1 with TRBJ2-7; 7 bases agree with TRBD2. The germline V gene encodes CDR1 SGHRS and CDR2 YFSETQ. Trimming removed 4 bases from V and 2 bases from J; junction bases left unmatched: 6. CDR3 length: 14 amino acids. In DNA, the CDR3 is TGCGCCAGCAGCAGAAGCGGGGAGGCCTACGAGCAGTACTTC. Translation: CASSRSGEAYEQYF. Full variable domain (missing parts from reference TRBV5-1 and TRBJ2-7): KAGVTQTPRYLIKTRGQQVTLSCSPISGHRSVSWYQQTPGQGLQFLFEYFSETQRNKGNFPGRFSGRQFSNSRSEMNVSTLELGDSALYLCASSRSGEAYEQYFGPGTRLTVT.

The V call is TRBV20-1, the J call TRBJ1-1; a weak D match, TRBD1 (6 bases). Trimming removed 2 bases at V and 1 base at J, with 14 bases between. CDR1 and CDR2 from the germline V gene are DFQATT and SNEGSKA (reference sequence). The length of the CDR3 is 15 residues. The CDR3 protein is CSARIQGFKNTEAFF. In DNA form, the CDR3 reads TGCAGTGCTAGAATTCAGGGGTTTAAGAACACTGAAGCTTTCTTT.

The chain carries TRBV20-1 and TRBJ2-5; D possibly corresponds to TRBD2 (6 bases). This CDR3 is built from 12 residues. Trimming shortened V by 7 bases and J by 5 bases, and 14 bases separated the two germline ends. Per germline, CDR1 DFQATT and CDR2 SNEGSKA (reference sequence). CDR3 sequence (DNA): TGCAGTGGAAGACCGGGAGCGGAGACCCAGTACTTC. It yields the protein CSGRPGAETQYF.

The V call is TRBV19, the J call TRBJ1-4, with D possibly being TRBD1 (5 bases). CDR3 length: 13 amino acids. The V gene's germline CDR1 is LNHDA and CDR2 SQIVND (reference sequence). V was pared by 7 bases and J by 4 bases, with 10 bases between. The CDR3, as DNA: TGTGCCAGTAAGACAGACAATAATGAAAAACTGTTTTTT. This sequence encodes CASKTDNNEKLFF.

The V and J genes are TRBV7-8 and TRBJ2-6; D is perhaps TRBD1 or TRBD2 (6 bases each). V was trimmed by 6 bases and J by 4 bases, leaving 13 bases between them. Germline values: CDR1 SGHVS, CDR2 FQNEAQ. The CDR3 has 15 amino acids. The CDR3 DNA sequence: TGTGCCAGCAGTTCGGGGGCGGCCGGGGCCAACGTCCTGACTTTC. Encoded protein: CASSSGAAGANVLTF.

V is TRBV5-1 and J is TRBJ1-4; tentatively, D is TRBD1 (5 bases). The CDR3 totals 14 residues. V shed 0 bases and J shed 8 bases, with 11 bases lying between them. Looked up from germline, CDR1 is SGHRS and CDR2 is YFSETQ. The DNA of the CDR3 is TGCGCCAGCAGCTTGGGGAAGGCAGGGGAAAAACTGTTTTTT. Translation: CASSLGKAGEKLFF.

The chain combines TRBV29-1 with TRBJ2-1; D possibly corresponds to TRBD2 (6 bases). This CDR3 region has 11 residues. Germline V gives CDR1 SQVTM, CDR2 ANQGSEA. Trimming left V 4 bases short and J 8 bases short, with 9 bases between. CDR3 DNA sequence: TGCAGCGTTGGGGAGGTTTATGAGCAGTTCTTC. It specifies CSVGEVYEQFF.

The CDR3 DNA reads as TGTGCCAGCAGCTCGATCGGGGGGCGGAGCGAGCAGTACTTC. Amino acids: CASSSIGGRSEQYF. This chain uses TRBV9 with TRBJ2-7; D is possibly TRBD2 (7 bases). Trimming removed 4 bases from V and 6 bases from J, with 17 bases in between. Germline values: CDR1 SGDLS, CDR2 YYNGEE. The CDR3 spans 14 residues. Using reference TRBV9 and TRBJ2-7 for the parts outside the CDR3, the full variable domain is DSGVTQTPKHLITATGQRVTLRCSPRSGDLSVYWYQQSLDQGLQFLIQYYNGEERAKGNILERFSAQQFPDLHSELNLSSLELGDSALYFCASSSIGGRSEQYFGPGTRLTVT.

The CDR3, as DNA: TGTGCCAGCAGCTCCGGGCAGGATCGTCAGCCCCAGCATTTT. Amino acid sequence: CASSSGQDRQPQHF. The genes are TRBV7-9 and TRBJ1-5; D is unclear. Germline V CDR1 and CDR2: SEHNR, FQNEAQ (reference sequence). The length of the CDR3 is 14 residues. V shed 4 bases and J shed 6 bases, with 13 bases lying between them.

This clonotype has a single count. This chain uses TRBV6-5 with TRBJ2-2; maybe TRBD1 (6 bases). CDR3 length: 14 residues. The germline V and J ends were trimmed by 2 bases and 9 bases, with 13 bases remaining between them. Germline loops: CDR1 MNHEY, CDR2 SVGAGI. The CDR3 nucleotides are TGTGCCAGCAGTTACAGGGGGAAGGCCAGGGAGCTGTTTTTT. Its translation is CASSYRGKARELFF.

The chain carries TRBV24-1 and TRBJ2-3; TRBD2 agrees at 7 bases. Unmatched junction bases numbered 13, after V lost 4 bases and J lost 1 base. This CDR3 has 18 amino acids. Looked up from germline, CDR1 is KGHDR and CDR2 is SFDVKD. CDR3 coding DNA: TGTGCCACCAGTGACCCCGAATTTGGCCTAGCGGGCACAGATACGCAGTATTTT. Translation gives CATSDPEFGLAGTDTQYF.

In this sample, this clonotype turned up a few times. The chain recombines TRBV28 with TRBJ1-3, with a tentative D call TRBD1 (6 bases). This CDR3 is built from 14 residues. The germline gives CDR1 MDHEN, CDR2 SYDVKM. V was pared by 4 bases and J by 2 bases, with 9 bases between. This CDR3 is CASSSGVAGNTIYF. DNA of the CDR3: TGTGCCAGCAGTTCAGGGGTCGCTGGAAACACCATATATTTT.

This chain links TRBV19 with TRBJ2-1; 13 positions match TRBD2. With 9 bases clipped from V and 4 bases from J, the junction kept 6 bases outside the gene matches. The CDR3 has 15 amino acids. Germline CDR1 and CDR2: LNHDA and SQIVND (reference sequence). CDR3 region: CASQPTSGRYNEQFF. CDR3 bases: TGTGCCAGCCAACCGACTAGCGGGAGGTACAATGAGCAGTTCTTC.

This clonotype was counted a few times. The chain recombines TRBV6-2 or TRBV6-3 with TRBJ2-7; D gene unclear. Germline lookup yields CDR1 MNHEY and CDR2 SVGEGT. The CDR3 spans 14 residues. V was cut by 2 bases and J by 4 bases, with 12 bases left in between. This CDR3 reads CASSYPLKAYEQYF. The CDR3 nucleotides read TGTGCCAGCAGTTACCCGCTGAAGGCGTACGAGCAGTACTTC.

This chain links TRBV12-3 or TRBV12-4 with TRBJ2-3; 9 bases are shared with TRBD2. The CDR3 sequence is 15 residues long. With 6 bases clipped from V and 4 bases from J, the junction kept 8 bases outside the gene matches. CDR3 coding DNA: TGTGCCAGCAGCCTTAGCGGGAGCGGTTCAGATACGCAGTATTTT. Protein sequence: CASSLSGSGSDTQYF.

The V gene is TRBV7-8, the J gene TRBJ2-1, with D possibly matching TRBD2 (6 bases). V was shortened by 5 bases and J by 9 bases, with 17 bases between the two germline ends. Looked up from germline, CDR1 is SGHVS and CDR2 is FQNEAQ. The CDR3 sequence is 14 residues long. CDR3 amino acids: CASSKVGLQGEQFF. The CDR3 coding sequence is TGTGCCAGCAGCAAAGTGGGACTCCAAGGTGAGCAGTTCTTC. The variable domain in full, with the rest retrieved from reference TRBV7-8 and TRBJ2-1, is GAGVSQSPRYKVAKRGQDVALRCDPISGHVSLFWYQQALGQGPEFLTYFQNEAQLDKSGLPSDRFFAERPEGSVSTLKIQRTQQEDSAVYLCASSKVGLQGEQFFGPGTRLTVL.